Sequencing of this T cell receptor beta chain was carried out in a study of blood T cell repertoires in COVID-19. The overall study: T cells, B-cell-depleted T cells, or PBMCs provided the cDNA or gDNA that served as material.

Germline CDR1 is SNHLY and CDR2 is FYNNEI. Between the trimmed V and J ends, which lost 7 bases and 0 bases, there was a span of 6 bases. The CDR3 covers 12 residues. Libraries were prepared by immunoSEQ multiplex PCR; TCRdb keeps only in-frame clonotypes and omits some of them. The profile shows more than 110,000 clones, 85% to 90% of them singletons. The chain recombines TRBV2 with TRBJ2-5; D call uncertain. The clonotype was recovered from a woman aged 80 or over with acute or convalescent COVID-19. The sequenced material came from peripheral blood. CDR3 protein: CASKRDQETQYF. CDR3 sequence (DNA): TGTGCCAGCAAGAGAGACCAAGAGACCCAGTACTTC.